Listed here are 8 T cell receptor beta chains from one sample, sequenced in a study of graft-versus-host responses after intestinal transplantation. The data were produced by immunoSEQ multiplex PCR, yet TCRdb's version contains in-frame clones alone and is incomplete. The data show about 85,000 clones, under 85% seen once. No antigen has been identified for these receptors. Sequenced material: unstimulated CD8+ T cells sorted from spleen or lymph node cells, taken before intestinal transplant. The receptors derive from a human donor who received an intestinal transplant.

The chain recombines TRBV6-5 with TRBJ2-3, with D possibly being TRBD1 or TRBD2 (7 bases each). V dropped 2 bases and J dropped 5 bases, with 17 bases sitting between them. The CDR3 runs to 16 residues. Germline V lookup: CDR1 MNHEY, CDR2 SVGAGI. CDR3 sequence: CASSYADREGGDTQYF. CDR3 bases: TGTGCCAGCAGTTACGCCGACAGGGAGGGTGGAGATACGCAGTATTTT.

This clone was seen a handful of times. This chain connects TRBV5-4 to TRBJ2-5; 10 bases are shared with TRBD2. Trimming removed 0 bases from V and 4 bases from J; junction bases left unmatched: 3. The V gene's germline CDR1 is SGHNT and CDR2 YYREEE (reference sequence). This CDR3 has 15 residues. The CDR3 region is CASSLVPSGGETQYF. The CDR3 bases are TGTGCCAGCAGCTTGGTTCCTAGCGGGGGAGAGACCCAGTACTTC.

The rearrangement links TRBV2 to TRBJ1-1, with D possibly TRBD1 on 5 matching bases. Per germline, CDR1 SNHLY and CDR2 FYNNEI. Trimming removed 7 bases at V and 4 bases at J, with 13 bases between. This CDR3 comprises 13 residues. The CDR3 sequence: CASNAGWGTEAFF. CDR3 nucleotides: TGTGCCAGCAACGCAGGGTGGGGCACTGAAGCTTTCTTT.

As for this clone: The germline gene is not matched at one end of the junction; a read error may be the cause. The chain is built from TRBV11-2 and TRBJ1-1; tentative D call: TRBD1 (6 bases). The germline gives CDR1 SGHAT, CDR2 FQNNGV. The CDR3 contains 13 residues. The CDR3 loop reads CASNATGNAEAFF. The CDR3, as DNA: TGTGCCAGCAACGCTACAGGGAACGCTGAAGCTTTCTTT.

CDR3: CASSTGGLNEQFF. CDR3 coding DNA: TGTGCCAGTAGTACGGGGGGGCTAAATGAGCAGTTCTTC. The chain carries TRBV19 and TRBJ2-1, with 8 bases matching TRBD2. V shed 4 bases, J shed 7 bases, and the junction held 3 bases outside the gene matches. The CDR3 length is 13 residues. Looked up from germline, CDR1 is LNHDA and CDR2 is SQIVND (reference sequence).

The genes are TRBV28 and TRBJ1-1, with TRBD1 matching 7 bases. V lost 5 bases and J lost 3; bases outside the gene matches: 6. This CDR3 has 14 amino acids. The V gene's germline CDR1 is MDHEN and CDR2 SYDVKM. CDR3 amino acids: CASSLTGRYTEAFF. CDR3 DNA sequence: TGTGCCAGCAGTCTGACAGGGCGATACACTGAAGCTTTCTTT. The variable domain in full, completed from reference TRBV28 and TRBJ1-1, reads DVKVTQSSRYLVKRTGEKVFLECVQDMDHENMFWYRQDPGLGLRLIYFSYDVKMKEKGDIPEGYSVSREKKERFSLILESASTNQTSMYLCASSLTGRYTEAFFGQGTRLTVV.

The V and J genes are TRBV5-6 and TRBJ1-2; 7 bases fit TRBD1. The CDR3 sequence is 14 residues long. The V and J ends lost 0 bases and 6 bases, in that order; junction bases with no gene match: 5. The germline gives CDR1 SGHDT, CDR2 YYEEEE. The CDR3 DNA reads TGTGCCAGCAGCTTGGAAGGGGGCGGGGATGGCTACACCTTC. This encodes CASSLEGGGDGYTF.

J is TRBJ2-1 and V is TRBV5-1; D possibly corresponds to TRBD2 (5 bases). There are 18 residues in the CDR3. The germline gives CDR1 SGHRS, CDR2 YFSETQ. V lost 1 base and J lost 4, with 21 bases in between. In nucleotides, the CDR3 is TGCGCCAGCAGCTTGTTAGAACTCCTCACTCGGGAATACAATGAGCAGTTCTTC. Its protein is CASSLLELLTREYNEQFF.